This T cell receptor beta chain comes out of a study of Tregs in tolerant kidney transplant recipients. General study results and limits: Donor-specific Treg expansion exceeded global Treg expansion in tolerant patients, suggesting antigen drive. Nucleotide sequences could not be compared across some patients' samples due to primer changes. Biological reproducibility was not directly addressed, but technical replication error appeared minimal.

Recipients received nonmyeloablative bone marrow transplants from related graft donors, with transient mixed chimerism. Trimming pared 6 bases from V and 5 bases from J, leaving 10 bases between. This CDR3 contains 12 residues. The V gene's germline CDR1 is MNHNS and CDR2 SASEGT. As for this clone: Its antigen is still unknown.

The method was immunoSEQ multiplex PCR; TCRdb's version includes in-frame clones alone and lacks a portion of them. Altogether about 90,000 clones are present, approximately 93% being singletons, with the ten largest covering 1.5% to 2%. This clonotype was obtained from a human patient who received a combined kidney and bone marrow transplant. Some of these T cells may belong to the graft donor. Material: CD4+ T cells from blood (PBMCs), obtained 12 months after the transplant. The rearrangement joins TRBV6-1 to TRBJ1-1; D remains unclear. The CDR3, as DNA: TGTGCCAGCAGGCAGGCGAGAACTGAAGCTTTCTTT. This codes for CASRQARTEAFF.